Included here is one TCR beta chain sequence, with context. Its antigen is unidentified. This record comes from a study of a mutant IDH1 vaccine in newly diagnosed glioma. Assay: immunoSEQ multiplex PCR; the TCRdb copy retains only in-frame clones and omits some. This repertoire shows about 54,000 clones, around four fifths found once; its top ten account for roughly 4%. Study conclusions and caveats: The occurrence of vaccine-induced immune responses was seen in more than 85% of patients.

Time point reported: week 35, safety follow-up. All doses held 300 ug of mutant IDH1 20-mer peptide, with topical imiquimod. There were eight vaccinations for patients, given in weeks 1, 3, 5, 7, 11, 15, 19 and 23. Between the trimmed V and J ends, which lost 4 bases and 3 bases, there was a span of 12 bases. The germline CDR1 and CDR2 sequences are LNHDA and SQIVND (reference sequence). This CDR3 contains 14 residues. This material consisted of PBMCs, taken from a glioma patient whose treatment included an IDH1 peptide vaccine. The chain has TRBV19 and TRBJ1-1; D is ambiguous. This TCR was recovered from a woman aged 18-35 years with glioma. The CDR3 nucleotides are TGTGCCAGTAGTAATTGGGCTGGGGACACTGAAGCTTTCTTT. Protein sequence: CASSNWAGDTEAFF.